One and the same sample provided the 26 T cell receptor beta chains below, sequenced in a study of blood T cell repertoires in COVID-19. TCRdb's copy holds only in-frame clones and misses some; the assay was immunoSEQ multiplex PCR. The repertoire includes approximately 97,000 clones, 70% to 85% of them detected once, and around 9.8% sits in the top ten. Sequencing used peripheral blood. The receptors derive from a man aged 55 to 69 with active or convalescent COVID-19.

This chain connects TRBV6-5 to TRBJ2-1, with TRBD2 matching over 7 bases. The CDR3 extends over 15 amino acids. Germline V CDR1 and CDR2: MNHEY, SVGAGI. The J segment lost 2 bases and the V segment lost 7 bases, leaving 8 bases of the junction unmatched. The CDR3 coding sequence is TGTGCCAGCACTCACGGGACTACCCCCTACAATGAGCAGTTCTTC. Its protein product is CASTHGTTPYNEQFF.

The chain uses TRBV6-1 and TRBJ1-4; D call uncertain. This CDR3 has 15 amino acids. V lost 1 base and J 0 bases, leaving 6 bases between the germline ends. Germline V CDR1 and CDR2: MNHNS, SASEGT. CDR3 protein: CASSEDTSTNEKLFF. The CDR3 DNA reads as TGTGCCAGCAGTGAAGACACCTCAACTAATGAAAAACTGTTTTTT.

CDR3 sequence reads: CASSLRVGIEQFF. The CDR3 DNA is TGTGCCAGCAGTTTGAGGGTTGGTATAGAGCAGTTCTTC. This chain links TRBV27 with TRBJ2-1; a weak D match, TRBD2 (5 bases). In germline, CDR1 is MNHEY, CDR2 SMNVEV (reference sequence). The V gene lost 3 bases and the J gene lost 10 bases, with 13 bases spanning the gap. The CDR3 runs to 13 residues.

The table lists this clone with a few counts. The chain is built from TRBV15 and TRBJ2-3, with 8 nucleotides matching TRBD2. This CDR3 is 15 amino acids long. Losses at the gene ends were 5 bases for V and 1 base for J; bases not matched to a gene: 5. Germline V gene data show CDR1 as LNHNV and CDR2 as YYDKDF (reference sequence). CDR3 nucleotides: TGTGCCACCAGCCGAAGCGGGAGAGGCACAGATACGCAGTATTTT. It yields the protein CATSRSGRGTDTQYF.

This CDR3 is CATSDGRGTGVYNEQFF. The CDR3 nucleotides read TGTGCCACCAGTGATGGCAGGGGGACAGGGGTTTACAATGAGCAGTTCTTC. The V call is TRBV24-1, the J call TRBJ2-1; TRBD1 agrees at 10 bases. Germline CDR1 KGHDR, CDR2 SFDVKD. CDR3 length: 17 amino acids. Losses at the gene ends were 3 bases for V and 4 bases for J; bases not matched to a gene: 8.

The genes are TRBV5-5 and TRBJ1-5; TRBD1 agrees at 8 bases. Trimming took 0 bases from V and 3 from J; bases not matched to a gene: 5. CDR3 length equals 16 residues. Looked up from germline, CDR1 is SGHKS and CDR2 is YYEKEE (reference sequence). CDR3 in DNA: TGTGCCAGCAGCTTGGGAGACAGGGGCGTCAATCAGCCCCAGCATTTT. It yields the protein CASSLGDRGVNQPQHF.

This clone was observed at least ten times. This chain connects TRBV4-1 to TRBJ1-2; D might be TRBD1 (5 bases). The germline V gene has CDR1 MGHRA and CDR2 YSYEKL. The CDR3 has 16 amino acids. With 4 bases removed from V and 1 base from J, the gap between germline ends came to 16 bases. CDR3 region: CASSRIRGTLNYGYTF. In DNA, the CDR3 is TGCGCCAGCAGCCGAATAAGGGGAACCCTTAACTATGGCTACACCTTC.

CDR3 sequence (DNA): TGCGCCAGCGGGCTAGCGGGTTCAGATACGCAGTATTTT. This translates into CASGLAGSDTQYF. J is TRBJ2-3 and V is TRBV10-2; 8 positions match TRBD2. The CDR3 spans 13 residues. V trimming: 8 bases; J trimming: 4 bases; junction bases outside the gene matches: 5. Germline V gene sequence: CDR1 WSHSY, CDR2 SAAADI.

This chain connects TRBV7-9 to TRBJ1-3, with a tentative D call TRBD1 (6 bases). V lost 5 bases, J lost 5 bases, and 13 bases lay in between. This CDR3 has 14 amino acids. Germline V gene data show CDR1 as SEHNR and CDR2 as FQNEAQ (reference sequence). CDR3 bases: TGTGCCAGCAGCCGTACCGGACAGAGAAACACCATATATTTT. Protein product: CASSRTGQRNTIYF.

The chain uses TRBV19 and TRBJ1-4, with 10 bases that match TRBD1. Germline V gives CDR1 LNHDA, CDR2 SQIVND (reference sequence). V shed 6 bases, J shed 2 bases, and the junction held 6 bases outside the gene matches. CDR3 length: 16 residues. This CDR3 is CASSSDRGRTNEKLFF. The CDR3 bases are TGTGCCAGTAGCTCCGACAGGGGGCGGACTAATGAAAAACTGTTTTTT.

The chain employs TRBV4-1 and TRBJ1-1; 9 bases match TRBD1. J gave up 10 bases and V 1 base, and 10 bases lay outside the gene matches. CDR1 and CDR2 (germline): MGHRA, YSYEKL. The CDR3 contains 15 residues. In DNA, the CDR3 is TGCGCCAGCAGCCAAGGCGCACCACAGGGGGCGAGAGCTTTCTTT. Translation: CASSQGAPQGARAFF.

The rearrangement links TRBV2 to TRBJ2-2, with D perhaps matching TRBD2 (5 bases). V was shortened by 8 bases and J by 0 bases, with 10 bases between the two germline ends. CDR1 is SNHLY and CDR2 is FYNNEI in the germline V gene. The CDR3 is 14 residues long. The CDR3 DNA sequence: TGTGCCAGCGCGGGTCATGCGAACACCGGGGAGCTGTTTTTT. Its protein is CASAGHANTGELFF.

The CDR3 bases are TGTGCCAGCACCCCGGGACAGCGCTTCTCTGGAAACACCATATATTTT. The encoded protein is CASTPGQRFSGNTIYF. This chain connects TRBV6-2 or TRBV6-3 to TRBJ1-3, with 7 nucleotides matching TRBD1. Germline lookup yields CDR1 MNHEY and CDR2 SVGEGT. V lost 7 bases, J lost 0 bases, and 9 bases stayed unmatched. This CDR3 region has 16 residues.

V usage is TRBV7-9 and J usage is TRBJ1-2; tentatively, D is TRBD1 (5 bases). This CDR3 has 15 residues. V was pared by 1 base and J by 4 bases, with 13 bases between. Germline CDR1 reads SEHNR; CDR2 reads FQNEAQ (reference sequence). CDR3 in DNA: TGTGCCAGCAGCTTAGAGCGGGACCTCTTCTATGGCTACACCTTC. It specifies CASSLERDLFYGYTF.

This clone was picked up a small number of times. The rearrangement links TRBV28 to TRBJ2-1; TRBD2 might be the D (6 bases). The ends were cut back, 5 bases at V and 10 bases at J, with 27 bases in the middle. The V gene's germline CDR1 is MDHEN and CDR2 SYDVKM. There are 17 residues in the CDR3. CDR3 in DNA: TGTGCCAGCAGTCTGAGACCGGGACTTGAGCCTGGCAGGGAGCAGTTCTTC. Its translation is CASSLRPGLEPGREQFF.

This clone has just a few counts. The gene calls are TRBV12-5 and TRBJ1-3, with no clear D. CDR1 and CDR2 (germline): LGHNT, FRNRAP. The germline V and J ends were trimmed by 6 bases and 0 bases, with 6 bases remaining between them. The CDR3 covers 13 residues. The CDR3 DNA reads TGTGCTAGTGGGTTACTCTCTGGAAACACCATATATTTT. Protein product: CASGLLSGNTIYF. The whole variable domain, remainder taken from reference TRBV12-5 and TRBJ1-3, is DARVTQTPRHKVTEMGQEVTMRCQPILGHNTVFWYRQTMMQGLELLAYFRNRAPLDDSGMPKDRFSAEMPDATLATLKIQPSEPRDSAVYFCASGLLSGNTIYFGEGSWLTVV.

This clone was counted between two and nine times. The chain uses TRBV12-3 or TRBV12-4 and TRBJ1-2; no definite D call. The CDR3 runs 12 residues. V shed 6 bases and J shed 4 bases, with 9 bases lying between them. The CDR3 spells CASSPSGYGYTF. As DNA, the CDR3 is TGTGCCAGCAGCCCTTCGGGCTATGGCTACACCTTC.

The V and J genes are TRBV27 and TRBJ1-4; TRBD1 aligns across 8 bases. V was clipped by 6 bases and J by 7 bases; unmatched bases: 10. CDR1 is MNHEY, CDR2 SMNVEV, per germline (reference sequence). The CDR3 loop spans 15 amino acids. The CDR3 DNA sequence: TGTGCCAGCAGCGGATTGGGACAGGCGGTTGAAAAACTGTTTTTT. It encodes CASSGLGQAVEKLFF. Combining the CDR3 with reference TRBV27 and TRBJ1-4 gives the whole variable domain EAQVTQNPRYLITVTGKKLTVTCSQNMNHEYMSWYRQDPGLGLRQIYYSMNVEVTDKGDVPEGYKVSRKEKRNFPLILESPSPNQTSLYFCASSGLGQAVEKLFFGSGTQLSVL.

The V and J genes are TRBV19 and TRBJ2-5, with 10 bases aligning to TRBD1. Per germline, CDR1 LNHDA and CDR2 SQIVND (reference sequence). The CDR3 consists of 15 residues. The junction had 3 bases not matched to a gene; V was cut back by 1 base and J by 4 bases. The CDR3 DNA reads as TGTGCCAGTAGTATAGCAGGACAGGGGGTAGAGACCCAGTACTTC. Its protein product is CASSIAGQGVETQYF.

The V and J genes are TRBV3-1 (or the pseudogene TRBV3-2) and TRBJ2-1, with 9 bases that match TRBD2. Germline-derived CDR1 and CDR2 are LGHDT and YNNKEL (reference sequence). CDR3 size: 17 residues. The ends lost 2 bases at V and 5 bases at J; junction bases unmatched: 10. As DNA, the CDR3 is TGTGCCAGCAGCCAATCCGGGGGGACTAGCAGCCACAATGAGCAGTTCTTC. Protein sequence: CASSQSGGTSSHNEQFF.

This sequence joins TRBV12-3 or TRBV12-4 and TRBJ1-3, with TRBD1 matching over 8 bases. The CDR3 sequence is 13 residues long. Germline trimming cut 1 base from V and 7 bases from J; bases unmatched to any gene: 0. CDR3 residues: CASSLGQGNTIYF. CDR3 in DNA: TGTGCCAGCAGTTTAGGACAGGGGAACACCATATATTTT.

The V gene is TRBV6-1, the J gene TRBJ1-2; the match to TRBD1 covers 8 bases. The CDR3 extends over 15 amino acids. The J segment lost 7 bases and the V segment lost 2 bases, leaving 9 bases of the junction unmatched. The V gene's germline CDR1 is MNHNS and CDR2 SASEGT. CDR3 protein: CASSEHYRGFGGYTF. The CDR3 DNA reads TGTGCCAGCAGTGAACACTACAGGGGGTTCGGTGGCTACACCTTC.

This chain uses TRBV6-5 with TRBJ2-7; 10 bases are shared with TRBD2. Trimming cost V 6 bases and J 3 bases; bases outside gene matches: 8. This CDR3 comprises 15 residues. Germline V lookup: CDR1 MNHEY, CDR2 SVGAGI. The CDR3 here is CASRDGLAVLYEQYF. As DNA, the CDR3 is TGTGCCAGCAGGGACGGACTAGCGGTACTCTACGAGCAGTACTTC.

CDR3 sequence: CASSLKGGTGVAYEQYF. Here the CDR3 DNA reads TGTGCCAGCAGTCTAAAGGGAGGGACAGGGGTCGCCTACGAGCAGTACTTC. The chain is built from TRBV27 and TRBJ2-7, with 10 bases aligning to TRBD1. The germline CDR1 and CDR2 sequences are MNHEY and SMNVEV (reference sequence). V trimming: 5 bases; J trimming: 2 bases; junction bases outside the gene matches: 12. This CDR3 contains 17 residues.

This chain links TRBV29-1 with TRBJ1-2; unclear D gene. This CDR3 contains 12 residues. The germline V gene has CDR1 SQVTM and CDR2 ANQGSEA. V gave up 3 bases and J gave up 1 base, with 6 bases separating them. This chain's CDR3 is CSVDSYNYGYTF. DNA of the CDR3: TGCAGCGTTGACTCCTATAACTATGGCTACACCTTC.

The chain links TRBV9 to TRBJ2-7, with 7 bases identical to TRBD1. The ends lost 4 bases at V and 3 bases at J; junction bases unmatched: 7. Germline assignment: CDR1 SGDLS and CDR2 YYNGEE. The CDR3 totals 14 residues. CDR3 residues: CASSLRDSHYEQYF. The CDR3, as DNA: TGTGCCAGCAGCCTCCGGGACAGTCACTACGAGCAGTACTTC.